These 21 T cell receptor beta chains originate from one sample sequenced in a study of technical replicates of blood from several donors. Measured with immunoSEQ multiplex PCR; TCRdb has only the in-frame clones, and not every one. The sample records approximately 82,000 clones, about 91% being singletons. The sample taken for sequencing was T cells isolated from PBMCs. The source is a human donor in good health. Some clones in this sample may be carry-over from other donors' samples.

This clone was seen just once. CDR3 sequence reads: CASSRGEPYGYTF. CDR3 nucleotides: TGTGCTAGTTCTCGGGGGGAACCTTATGGCTACACCTTC. The genes are TRBV12-5 and TRBJ1-2; tentatively, D is TRBD1 (5 bases). This CDR3 comprises 13 residues. The V and J ends lost 8 bases and 5 bases respectively, with 15 bases between them. Germline CDR1 reads LGHNT; CDR2 reads FRNRAP.

The DNA of the CDR3 is TGTGCCAGCAGCTTAGCAGCGGCTCTCAATGAGCAGTTCTTC. Its translation is CASSLAAALNEQFF. This sequence joins TRBV11-3 and TRBJ2-1; D possibly corresponds to TRBD2 (5 bases). V lost 1 base and J 6 bases, leaving 10 bases between the germline ends. The CDR3 loop spans 14 amino acids. Germline V gives CDR1 SGHNT, CDR2 YENEEA. The full variable domain, rest sourced from reference TRBV11-3 and TRBJ2-1, is EAGVVQSPRYKIIEKKQPVAFWCNPISGHNTLYWYLQNLGQGPELLIRYENEEAVDDSQLPKDRFSAERLKGVDSTLKIQPAELGDSAVYLCASSLAAALNEQFFGPGTRLTVL.

J is TRBJ1-2 and V is TRBV7-9; 7 bases agree with TRBD1. The CDR3 has 15 amino acids. V trimming: 3 bases; J trimming: 0 bases; junction bases outside the gene matches: 4. In germline, CDR1 is SEHNR, CDR2 FQNEAQ (reference sequence). The CDR3 region is CASSFQGQTNYGYTF. The CDR3 nucleotides are TGTGCCAGCAGCTTTCAGGGACAGACTAACTATGGCTACACCTTC.

The DNA for the CDR3 is TGTGCCAGCAGTTTAGACACCAAGTACGAGCAGTACTTC. It codes for CASSLDTKYEQYF. V gene TRBV28 combines with J gene TRBJ2-7; D is unresolved. The germline gives CDR1 MDHEN, CDR2 SYDVKM. The CDR3 loop spans 13 amino acids. Trimming cost V 2 bases and J 4 bases, with 9 bases left between them.

V and J are TRBV6-6 and TRBJ2-1; TRBD1 matches at 7 bases. J lost 8 bases, V lost 6 bases, and 7 bases had no gene match. The CDR3 is made up of 13 amino acids. The germline V gene has CDR1 MNHNY and CDR2 SVGAGI (reference sequence). For the CDR3, the DNA is TGTGCCAGCAGGTTCAACAGGGGCGATGAGCAGTTCTTC. This sequence encodes CASRFNRGDEQFF.

V usage is TRBV2 and J usage is TRBJ2-3, with 9 bases identical to TRBD2. Germline assignment: CDR1 SNHLY and CDR2 FYNNEI. V was pared by 7 bases and J by 2 bases, with 7 bases of the junction left unmatched. CDR3 size: 15 residues. This CDR3 is CASTNSGSLTDTQYF. The CDR3 coding sequence is TGTGCCAGCACTAATAGCGGGAGTCTCACAGATACGCAGTATTTT.

The table lists this clone with a count of one. This chain connects TRBV19 to TRBJ1-5; 8 positions match TRBD1. The J segment lost 3 bases and the V segment lost 2 bases, leaving 9 bases of the junction unmatched. Per the germline V gene, CDR1 is LNHDA and CDR2 is SQIVND (reference sequence). The CDR3 is 17 residues long. The CDR3 DNA is TGTGCCAGTAGTATACCCCGGGACAGGTTCTTCAATCAGCCCCAGCATTTT. It encodes CASSIPRDRFFNQPQHF.

The CDR3 nucleotides read TGTGCCAGCAGCGCGGACTACTCCTACAATGAGCAGTTCTTC. Amino acids: CASSADYSYNEQFF. The V call is TRBV2, the J call TRBJ2-1; a weak D match, TRBD2 (6 bases). CDR1 SNHLY and CDR2 FYNNEI come from the germline V gene. CDR3 size: 14 residues. V lost 6 bases to trimming and J lost 0 bases, with 9 bases between them.

The V gene is TRBV7-3, the J gene TRBJ1-2; a weak D match, TRBD1 (5 bases). The germline V gene has CDR1 SGHTA and CDR2 FQGTGA. CDR3 length equals 15 residues. V was pared by 5 bases and J by 1 base, with 14 bases between. This CDR3 reads CASSPRGGDNYGYTF. CDR3 nucleotide sequence: TGTGCCAGCAGCCCGAGGGGAGGGGATAACTATGGCTACACCTTC.

The V gene is TRBV11-3, the J gene TRBJ2-7; TRBD1 matches 10 bases. This CDR3 spans 16 amino acids. J lost 7 bases, V lost 5 bases, and 14 bases had no gene match. Per germline, CDR1 SGHNT and CDR2 YENEEA. This CDR3 is CASSPRGTGDLKEQYF. The CDR3 region has the DNA TGTGCCAGCAGCCCTCGGGGGACAGGGGACCTAAAGGAGCAGTACTTC.

The rearrangement uses TRBV2 and TRBJ2-5; the D is unclear. Germline CDR1 reads SNHLY; CDR2 reads FYNNEI. Trimming stripped 7 bases from V and 5 bases from J, with 8 bases between. This CDR3 contains 11 residues. The CDR3: CASTQRETQYF. The CDR3 nucleotides read TGTGCCAGCACCCAGAGGGAGACCCAGTACTTC.

V and J are TRBV19 and TRBJ1-5, with a tentative D call TRBD1 (5 bases). Germline V lookup: CDR1 LNHDA, CDR2 SQIVND (reference sequence). This CDR3 contains 15 residues. Trimming removed 3 bases at V and 2 bases at J, with 11 bases between. The CDR3 loop reads CASSIGGYGNQPQHF. Written as DNA, the CDR3 is TGTGCCAGTAGTATTGGGGGGTATGGCAATCAGCCCCAGCATTTT.

The genes are TRBV20-1 and TRBJ2-3; D unresolved. The V and J ends lost 7 bases and 5 bases respectively, with 4 bases between them. The CDR3 is 9 amino acids. Germline assignment: CDR1 DFQATT and CDR2 SNEGSKA (reference sequence). CDR3 bases: TGCAGTGTCGGAGATACGCAGTATTTT. The encoded protein is CSVGDTQYF.

V is TRBV28 and J is TRBJ1-1; 7 nucleotides line up with TRBD1. The germline V gene encodes CDR1 MDHEN and CDR2 SYDVKM. CDR3 length: 14 residues. Trimming at V came to 10 bases and at J to 2 bases, leaving 10 bases not matched to a gene. The CDR3 DNA reads TGTGCCACCAACTACGGACAGGTTAACACTGAAGCTTTCTTT. Amino acids: CATNYGQVNTEAFF.

The gene calls are TRBV19 and TRBJ2-2; D is ambiguous. The germline V gene has CDR1 LNHDA and CDR2 SQIVND (reference sequence). The V gene lost 4 bases and the J gene lost 6 bases, with 18 bases spanning the gap. The CDR3 totals 16 residues. The CDR3 sequence: CASSNSRVVFAGELFF. CDR3 DNA: TGTGCCAGTAGTAACTCCCGGGTAGTATTCGCCGGGGAGCTGTTTTTT. Drawing the rest from reference TRBV19 and TRBJ2-2, the complete variable domain is DGGITQSPKYLFRKEGQNVTLSCEQNLNHDAMYWYRQDPGQGLRLIYYSQIVNDFQKGDIAEGYSVSREKKESFPLTVTSAQKNPTAFYLCASSNSRVVFAGELFFGEGSRLTVL.

The rearrangement uses TRBV5-4 and TRBJ1-4, with no clear D. The V end lost 1 base, the J end lost 5 bases, and 12 bases lay between the germline ends. CDR1 and CDR2 (germline): SGHNT, YYREEE (reference sequence). The CDR3 is made up of 15 amino acids. This chain's CDR3 is CASSLRFGQNEKLFF. CDR3 nucleotide sequence: TGTGCCAGCAGCTTGCGGTTTGGGCAGAATGAAAAACTGTTTTTT. The whole variable domain, filled in from reference TRBV5-4 and TRBJ1-4, reads ETGVTQSPTHLIKTRGQQVTLRCSSQSGHNTVSWYQQALGQGPQFIFQYYREEENGRGNFPPRFSGLQFPNYSSELNVNALELDDSALYLCASSLRFGQNEKLFFGSGTQLSVL.

The J gene is TRBJ2-2, the V gene TRBV5-1; weak D call: TRBD2 (6 bases). Germline V gene sequence: CDR1 SGHRS, CDR2 YFSETQ. V dropped 6 bases and J dropped 5 bases, with 14 bases sitting between them. This CDR3 has 14 amino acids. The CDR3 here is CASKNGSWTGELFF. The CDR3, as DNA: TGCGCCAGCAAAAACGGGAGCTGGACCGGGGAGCTGTTTTTT.

The rearrangement uses TRBV2 and TRBJ2-1; D is possibly TRBD1 (5 bases). The CDR3 consists of 13 residues. The V end lost 5 bases, the J end lost 6 bases, and 11 bases lay between the germline ends. The germline V gene encodes CDR1 SNHLY and CDR2 FYNNEI. CDR3 sequence: CASSQGTGNEQFF. The CDR3 DNA sequence: TGTGCCAGCAGTCAGGGTACAGGCAATGAGCAGTTCTTC.

The chain combines TRBV29-1 with TRBJ2-3; maybe TRBD1 (5 bases). The V end was cut by 0 bases, the J end by 1 base, with 11 bases between. Germline-derived CDR1 and CDR2 are SQVTM and ANQGSEA. This CDR3 spans 15 amino acids. CDR3 loop: CSVEDRGYGTDTQYF. CDR3 DNA sequence: TGCAGCGTTGAAGATAGGGGCTACGGCACAGATACGCAGTATTTT.

The V and J genes are TRBV30 and TRBJ2-1; 8 positions agree with TRBD2. CDR1 and CDR2 (germline): GTSNPN, SVGIG (reference sequence). V lost 3 bases to trimming and J lost 7 bases; unmatched junction nucleotides: 11. The CDR3 sequence is 15 residues long. CDR3 in amino acids: CAWSARAGVGNEQFF. CDR3 sequence (DNA): TGTGCCTGGAGCGCCCGAGCGGGAGTAGGAAATGAGCAGTTCTTC. Full variable domain (outside the CDR3, taken from reference TRBV30 and TRBJ2-1): SQTIHQWPATLVQPVGSPLSLECTVEGTSNPNLYWYRQAAGRGLQLLFYSVGIGQISSEVPQNLSASRPQDRQFILSSKKLLLSDSGFYLCAWSARAGVGNEQFFGPGTRLTVL.

The V gene is TRBV4-2, the J gene TRBJ2-1, with D hard to call. CDR1 and CDR2 from the germline V gene are LGHNA and YNFKEQ. This CDR3 has 12 residues. Trimming left V 8 bases short and J 5 bases short, with 10 bases between. This CDR3 reads CASHRYNNEQFF. The CDR3 nucleotides are TGTGCCAGCCACAGATACAACAATGAGCAGTTCTTC.